Below, one T cell receptor (beta chain) is given with its context. Antigen specificity is unknown. There were at least 5.5 micrograms of total RNA extracted from every sample. These data belong to a study of blood T cells in healthy people across ages. Sample-barcoded 5' priming and a J-beta primer mix drove a second PCR of 7 to 11 cycles. From the 5' RACE reads, TCRdb called clonotypes with MiXCR, one entry per CDR3 protein. The sample includes around 690,000 distinct CDR3 sequences, under 70% of them seen just once. Points from the study as a whole: Diversity of TCR beta correlated strongly with naive T cell percentage. Diversity estimates drawn from one million T cells were deemed underestimates.

The TCR sequence derives from a man aged 55 to 70 in good health. The specimen was blood.

The CDR3 sequence is CASSQDGSGVGYTF. Here the CDR3 DNA reads TGTGCCAGCAGCCAAGATGGTTCGGGGGTCGGCTACACCTTC. The chain links TRBV14 to TRBJ1-2, with D possibly TRBD1 on 5 matching bases. Germline V gene data show CDR1 as SGHDN and CDR2 as FVKESK. With 0 bases removed from V and 8 bases from J, the gap between germline ends came to 13 bases. The CDR3 covers 14 residues.